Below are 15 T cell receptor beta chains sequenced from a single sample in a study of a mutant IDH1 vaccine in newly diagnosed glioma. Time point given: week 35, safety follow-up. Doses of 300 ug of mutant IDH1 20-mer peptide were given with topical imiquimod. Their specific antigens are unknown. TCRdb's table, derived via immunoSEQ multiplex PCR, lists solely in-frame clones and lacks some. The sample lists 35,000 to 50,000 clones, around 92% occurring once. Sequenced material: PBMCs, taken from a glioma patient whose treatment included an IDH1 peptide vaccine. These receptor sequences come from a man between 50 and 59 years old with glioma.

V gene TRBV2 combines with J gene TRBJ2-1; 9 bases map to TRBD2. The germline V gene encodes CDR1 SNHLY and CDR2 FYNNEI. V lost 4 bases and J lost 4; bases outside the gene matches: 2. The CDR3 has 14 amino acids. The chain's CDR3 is CASSVLAGYNEQFF. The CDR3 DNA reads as TGTGCCAGCAGTGTGCTAGCGGGGTACAATGAGCAGTTCTTC.

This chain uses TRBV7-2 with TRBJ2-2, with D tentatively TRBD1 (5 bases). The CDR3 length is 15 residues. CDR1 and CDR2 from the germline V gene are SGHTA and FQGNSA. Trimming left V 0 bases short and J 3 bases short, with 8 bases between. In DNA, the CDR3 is TGTGCCAGCAGCTTAGCGGGGCGGTACACCGGGGAGCTGTTTTTT. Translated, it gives CASSLAGRYTGELFF.

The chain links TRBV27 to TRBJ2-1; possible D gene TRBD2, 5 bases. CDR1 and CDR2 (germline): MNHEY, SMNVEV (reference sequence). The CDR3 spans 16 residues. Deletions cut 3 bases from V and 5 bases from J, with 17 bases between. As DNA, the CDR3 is TGTGCCAGCAGTTTGTACAGCTGGTTGAGGGACAATGAGCAGTTCTTC. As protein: CASSLYSWLRDNEQFF.

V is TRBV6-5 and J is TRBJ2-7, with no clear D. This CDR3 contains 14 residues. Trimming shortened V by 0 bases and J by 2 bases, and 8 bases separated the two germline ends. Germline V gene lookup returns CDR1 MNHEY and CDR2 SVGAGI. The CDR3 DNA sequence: TGTGCCAGCAGTTACTCGACGCAGGCCTACGAGCAGTACTTC. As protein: CASSYSTQAYEQYF.

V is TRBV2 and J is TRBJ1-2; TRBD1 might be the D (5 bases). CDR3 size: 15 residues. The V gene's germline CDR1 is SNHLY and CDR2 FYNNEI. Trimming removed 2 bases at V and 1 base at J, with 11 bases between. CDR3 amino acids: CASSERGRRNYGYTF. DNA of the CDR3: TGTGCCAGCAGTGAAAGGGGACGGCGTAACTATGGCTACACCTTC.

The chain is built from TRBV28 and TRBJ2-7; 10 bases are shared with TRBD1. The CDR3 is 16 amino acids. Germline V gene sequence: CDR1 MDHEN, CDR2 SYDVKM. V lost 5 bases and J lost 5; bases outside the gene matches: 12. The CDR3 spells CASSAPGQGRRNEQYF. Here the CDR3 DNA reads TGTGCCAGCAGTGCACCGGGACAGGGGAGAAGGAACGAGCAGTACTTC.

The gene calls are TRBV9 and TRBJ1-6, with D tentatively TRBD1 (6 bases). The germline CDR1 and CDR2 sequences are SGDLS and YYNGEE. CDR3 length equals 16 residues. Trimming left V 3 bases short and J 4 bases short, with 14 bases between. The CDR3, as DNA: TGTGCCAGCAGCGCCTCGGGAGGGGGTTATAATTCACCCCTCCACTTT. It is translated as CASSASGGGYNSPLHF.

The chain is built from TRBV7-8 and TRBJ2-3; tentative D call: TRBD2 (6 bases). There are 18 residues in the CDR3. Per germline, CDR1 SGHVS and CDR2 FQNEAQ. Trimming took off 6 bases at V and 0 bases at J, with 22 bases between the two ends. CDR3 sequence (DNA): TGTGCCAGCAGGTTGTTAATAGCGGAGACATCTAGCACAGATACGCAGTATTTT. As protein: CASRLLIAETSSTDTQYF.

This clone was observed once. The CDR3 protein is CASSLGLLYNEQFF. DNA for the CDR3: TGTGCCAGCAGTCTAGGACTACTTTACAATGAGCAGTTCTTC. The chain is built from TRBV27 and TRBJ2-1, with a tentative D call TRBD2 (6 bases). V was pared by 5 bases and J by 4 bases, with 12 bases between. This CDR3 has 14 residues. The germline V gene encodes CDR1 MNHEY and CDR2 SMNVEV (reference sequence).

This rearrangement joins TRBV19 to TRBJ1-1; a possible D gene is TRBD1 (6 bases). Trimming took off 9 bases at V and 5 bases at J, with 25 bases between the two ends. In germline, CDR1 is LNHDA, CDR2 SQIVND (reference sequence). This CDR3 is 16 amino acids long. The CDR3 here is CARDGGKGRGGTEAFF. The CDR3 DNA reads TGTGCCAGAGACGGGGGCAAGGGGAGAGGAGGGACTGAAGCTTTCTTT.

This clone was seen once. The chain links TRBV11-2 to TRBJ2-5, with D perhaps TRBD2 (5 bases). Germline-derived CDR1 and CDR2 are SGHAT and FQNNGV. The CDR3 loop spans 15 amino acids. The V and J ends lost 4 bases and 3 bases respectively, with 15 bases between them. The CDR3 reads CASSYSTQEEETQYF. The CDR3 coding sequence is TGTGCCAGCAGCTACTCCACCCAGGAGGAAGAGACCCAGTACTTC.

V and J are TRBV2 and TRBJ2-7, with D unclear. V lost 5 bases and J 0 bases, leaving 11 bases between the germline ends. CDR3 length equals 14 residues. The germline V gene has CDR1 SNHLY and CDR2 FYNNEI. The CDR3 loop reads CASSRVPASYEQYF. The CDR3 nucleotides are TGTGCCAGCAGTAGGGTCCCAGCCTCCTACGAGCAGTACTTC.

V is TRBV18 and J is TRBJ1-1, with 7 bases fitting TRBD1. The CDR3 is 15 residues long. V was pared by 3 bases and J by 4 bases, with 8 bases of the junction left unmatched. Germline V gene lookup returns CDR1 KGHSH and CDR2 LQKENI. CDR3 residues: CASSPSGGQPTEAFF. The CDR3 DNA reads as TGTGCCAGCTCACCCTCCGGGGGACAGCCCACTGAAGCTTTCTTT.

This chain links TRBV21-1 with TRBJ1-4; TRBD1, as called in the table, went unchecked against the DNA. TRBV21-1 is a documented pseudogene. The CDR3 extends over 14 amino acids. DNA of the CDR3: TGTGCCAGCAGCAAAAAAGGACAGGGTGAAAAACTGTTTTTT. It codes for CASSKKGQGEKLFF.

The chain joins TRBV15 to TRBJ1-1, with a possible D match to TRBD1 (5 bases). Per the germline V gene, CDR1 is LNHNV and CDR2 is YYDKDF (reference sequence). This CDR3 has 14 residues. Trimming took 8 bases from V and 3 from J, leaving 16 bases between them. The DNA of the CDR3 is TGTGCCACCGGCGCAACTAGACAGCACACTGAAGCTTTCTTT. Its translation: CATGATRQHTEAFF.